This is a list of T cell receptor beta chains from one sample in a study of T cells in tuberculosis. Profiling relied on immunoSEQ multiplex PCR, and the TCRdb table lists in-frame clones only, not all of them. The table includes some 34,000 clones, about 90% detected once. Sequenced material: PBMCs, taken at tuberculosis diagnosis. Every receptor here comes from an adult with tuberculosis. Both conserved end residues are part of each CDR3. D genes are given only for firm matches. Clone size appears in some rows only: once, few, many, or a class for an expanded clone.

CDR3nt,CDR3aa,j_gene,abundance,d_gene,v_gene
TGTGCCAGCAGCCTTGGGACTAGCGGGTCCTACGAGCAGTACTTC,CASSLGTSGSYEQYF,TRBJ2-7,.,TRBD2,TRBV11-2
TGTGCCAGCCTGGGCGGGAGAAGGTACAATGAGCAGTTCTTC,CASLGGRRYNEQFF,TRBJ2-1,.,TRBD2,TRBV6-1
TGCGCCAGCAGCTTTGGTGGGAGCGGTGGAGAGACCCAGTACTTC,CASSFGGSGGETQYF,TRBJ2-5,.,.,TRBV5-1
TGTGCCAGCAGCGAGCGCTCTAGCACCCCGCGCGAGCAGTACTTC,CASSERSSTPREQYF,TRBJ2-7,.,.,TRBV7-2
TGTGCCAGCAGTAACTCAGGGGGCGCTAATCAGCCCCAGCATTTT,CASSNSGGANQPQHF,TRBJ1-5,.,TRBD1,TRBV27
TGCTTATCCAGACTAGCCGGCGAGCAGTACTTC,CLSRLAGEQYF,TRBJ2-7,.,TRBD2,TRBV13
TGCGCCAGCAGACCCGCGATCGGAGACGCCTACGAGCAGTACTTC,CASRPAIGDAYEQYF,TRBJ2-7,.,.,TRBV4-3
TGCAGCGTGAACAGGGGGCGCGAGGAGACCCAGTACTTC,CSVNRGREETQYF,TRBJ2-5,.,TRBD1,TRBV29-1
TGTGCCTGGGCCGGGACTAGGGGCACAGATACGCAGTATTTT,CAWAGTRGTDTQYF,TRBJ2-3,.,TRBD2,TRBV30
TGTGCCAGCAGCCCGGGACAGGGGACTGGAAACACCATATATTTT,CASSPGQGTGNTIYF,TRBJ1-3,.,TRBD1,TRBV7-2
TGTGCCATCACCTCTGGTTCTGCACTAGCTAACTATGGCTACACCTTC,CAITSGSALANYGYTF,TRBJ1-2,.,.,TRBV10-3
TGTGCCAGCAGCCAATTACAGGGAACTGGGGCCAACGTCCTGACTTTC,CASSQLQGTGANVLTF,TRBJ2-6,.,.,TRBV4-2
TGTGCCAGCAGCTTTATCGGGTACGAGCAGTACTTC,CASSFIGYEQYF,TRBJ2-7,.,.,TRBV11-2
TGTGCCAGCAGTGAAACGGGACAGGGCTTGGAGGAGACCCAGTACTTC,CASSETGQGLEETQYF,TRBJ2-5,.,TRBD1,TRBV6-1
TGCGCCAGCAGCCAACCCCGGGACAGGGTCACTGGCTACACCTTC,CASSQPRDRVTGYTF,TRBJ1-2,once,TRBD1,TRBV4-1
TGTGCCAGCAGCCGCCCGACAGGGCGGGCCACTGAAGCTTTCTTT,CASSRPTGRATEAFF,TRBJ1-1,.,TRBD1,TRBV28
TGTGCCAGCAGCGGGGCGGGGAACCCCTACGAGCAGTACTTC,CASSGAGNPYEQYF,TRBJ2-7,.,.,TRBV5-4
TGTGCCACCAGCAATACTAGCGACTACAATGAGCAGTTCTTC,CATSNTSDYNEQFF,TRBJ2-1,.,TRBD2,TRBV15
TGTGCCAGCAGCTTAGCTATCGGTATTAACACCGGGGAGCTGTTTTTT,CASSLAIGINTGELFF,TRBJ2-2,.,.,TRBV11-2
TGCGCCAGCAGCTTGTACGGCAGGGGGAAGACAGATACGCAGTATTTT,CASSLYGRGKTDTQYF,TRBJ2-3,few,TRBD1,TRBV5-1
TGTGCCAGCAGCATCCGACAGGGGGTTCAAGAGACCCAGTACTTC,CASSIRQGVQETQYF,TRBJ2-5,.,TRBD1,TRBV7-2
TGTGCCAGCTCACCCCAAAACACTGAAGCTTTCTTT,CASSPQNTEAFF,TRBJ1-1,.,.,TRBV18
TGCGCCAGCAGCCAATTAGCGGGAGGAGGTGAGACCCAGTACTTC,CASSQLAGGGETQYF,TRBJ2-5,.,TRBD2,TRBV5-1
TGTGCCAGCAGTCCTATTATAGCGGGAGCCGGGGAGCTGTTTTTT,CASSPIIAGAGELFF,TRBJ2-2,few,TRBD2,TRBV6-6
TGTGCCTGGAATTGGGGACAAAACACTGAAGCTTTCTTT,CAWNWGQNTEAFF,TRBJ1-1,.,.,TRBV30
TGCAGTGCTATGGGGCTCTATGGCTACACCTTC,CSAMGLYGYTF,TRBJ1-2,.,.,TRBV20-1
TGTGCCATCAGCCCAGCGGTCCCCTCTGGGGCCAACGTCCTGACTTTC,CAISPAVPSGANVLTF,TRBJ2-6,.,.,TRBV10-3
TGTGCCAGCAGTTATAGTGGGGACAGAAATGAGCAGTTCTTC,CASSYSGDRNEQFF,TRBJ2-1,.,TRBD1,TRBV6-6
TGTGCCATCAGTGATGGCAGGGGTCCCGGGGAGCTGTTTTTT,CAISDGRGPGELFF,TRBJ2-2,once,.,TRBV10-3